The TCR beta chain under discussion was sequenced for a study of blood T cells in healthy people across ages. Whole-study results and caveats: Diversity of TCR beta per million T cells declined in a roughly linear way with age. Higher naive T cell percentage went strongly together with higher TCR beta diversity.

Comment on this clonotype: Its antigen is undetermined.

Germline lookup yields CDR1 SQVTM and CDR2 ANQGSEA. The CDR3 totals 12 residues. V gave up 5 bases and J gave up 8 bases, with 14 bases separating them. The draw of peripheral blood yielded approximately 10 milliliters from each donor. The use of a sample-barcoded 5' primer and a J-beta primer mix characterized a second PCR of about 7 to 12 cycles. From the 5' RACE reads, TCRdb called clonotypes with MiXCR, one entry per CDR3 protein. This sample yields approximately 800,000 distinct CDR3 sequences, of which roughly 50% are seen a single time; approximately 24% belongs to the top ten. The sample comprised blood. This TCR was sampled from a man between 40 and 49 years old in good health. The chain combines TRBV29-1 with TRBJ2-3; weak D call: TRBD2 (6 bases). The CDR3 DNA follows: TGCAGCGTTTTAGGAGGGGCGGGTACGCAGTATTTT. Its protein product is CSVLGGAGTQYF.